This note documents a single T cell receptor (beta chain) sequence. Its specificity is unknown. CDR3 size: 17 residues. Germline CDR1 is SGHDN and CDR2 is FVKESK. The junction had 6 bases not matched to a gene; V was cut back by 4 bases and J by 0 bases. The PCR contained 60 Vbeta and 13 Jbeta primers. This table comes from immunoSEQ multiplex PCR, and its TCRdb copy is limited to in-frame clones, with some not included. The sample holds approximately 120,000 clones, 73% seen once. The sample is drawn from a study of cytomegalovirus exposure and HLA in healthy donors. In the study overall: An earlier analysis identified 117 million unique TCR beta sequences in 170 million or so T cells. Early released data had tens of millions of unique TCRs, all coming from HLA-typed donors. Study outcomes and limitations: A later analysis linked a missense variant in DCLRE1C to the trimming of TCR beta V and J genes.

This clonotype originated in a man aged 35-49 years in good health and CMV-seronegative. The sample comprised PBMCs. The rearrangement links TRBV14 to TRBJ1-6, with 7 bases identical to TRBD1. The CDR3 loop reads CASSLGQEISYNSPLHF. CDR3 nucleotides: TGTGCCAGCAGCCTCGGACAGGAGATCTCCTATAATTCACCCCTCCACTTT.